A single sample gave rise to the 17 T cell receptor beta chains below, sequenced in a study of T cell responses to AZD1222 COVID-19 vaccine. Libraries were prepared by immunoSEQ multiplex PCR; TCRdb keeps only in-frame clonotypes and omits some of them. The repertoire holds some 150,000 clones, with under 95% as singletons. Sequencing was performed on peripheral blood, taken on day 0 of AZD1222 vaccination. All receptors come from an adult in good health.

Here the CDR3 reads CASSYAWFTEAFF. CDR3 in DNA: TGTGCCAGCAGTTACGCGTGGTTCACTGAAGCTTTCTTT. The chain carries TRBV6-2 or TRBV6-3 and TRBJ1-1; no definite D call. Trimming took 2 bases from V and 4 from J, leaving 8 bases between them. Germline CDR1 and CDR2: MNHEY and SVGEGT. CDR3 length: 13 residues.

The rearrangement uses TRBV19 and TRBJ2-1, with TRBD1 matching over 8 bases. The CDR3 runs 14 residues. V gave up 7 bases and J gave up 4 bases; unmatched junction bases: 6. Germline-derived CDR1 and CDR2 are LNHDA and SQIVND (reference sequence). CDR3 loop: CASTMGDRYNEQFF. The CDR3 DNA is TGTGCCAGTACCATGGGGGACAGGTACAATGAGCAGTTCTTC. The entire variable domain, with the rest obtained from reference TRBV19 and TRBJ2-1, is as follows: DGGITQSPKYLFRKEGQNVTLSCEQNLNHDAMYWYRQDPGQGLRLIYYSQIVNDFQKGDIAEGYSVSREKKESFPLTVTSAQKNPTAFYLCASTMGDRYNEQFFGPGTRLTVL.

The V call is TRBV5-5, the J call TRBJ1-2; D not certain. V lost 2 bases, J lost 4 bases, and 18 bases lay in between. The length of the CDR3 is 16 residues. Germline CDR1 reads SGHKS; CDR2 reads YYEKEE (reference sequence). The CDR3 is CASSFGVPRSFYGYTF. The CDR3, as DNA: TGTGCCAGCAGCTTTGGGGTCCCGCGGAGTTTCTATGGCTACACCTTC.

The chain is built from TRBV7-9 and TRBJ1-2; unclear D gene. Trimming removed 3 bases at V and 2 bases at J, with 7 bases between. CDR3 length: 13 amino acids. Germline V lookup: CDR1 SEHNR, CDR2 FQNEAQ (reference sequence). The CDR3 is CASSFGENYGYTF. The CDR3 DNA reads TGTGCCAGCAGCTTTGGGGAGAACTATGGCTACACCTTC.

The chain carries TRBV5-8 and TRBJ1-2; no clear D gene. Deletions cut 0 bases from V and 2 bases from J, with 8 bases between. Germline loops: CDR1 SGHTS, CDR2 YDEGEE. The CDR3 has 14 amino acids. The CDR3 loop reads CASSLGPENYGYTF. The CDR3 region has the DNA TGTGCCAGCAGCTTGGGACCGGAGAACTATGGCTACACCTTC. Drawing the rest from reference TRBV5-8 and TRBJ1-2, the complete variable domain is EAGVTQSPTHLIKTRGQQATLRCSPISGHTSVYWYQQALGLGLQFLLWYDEGEERNRGNFPPRFSGRQFPNYSSELNVNALELEDSALYLCASSLGPENYGYTFGSGTRLTVV.

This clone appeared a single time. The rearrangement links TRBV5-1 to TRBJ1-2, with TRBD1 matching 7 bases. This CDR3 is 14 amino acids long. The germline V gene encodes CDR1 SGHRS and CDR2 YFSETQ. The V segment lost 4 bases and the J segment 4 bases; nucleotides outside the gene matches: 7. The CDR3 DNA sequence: TGCGCCAGCAGCAGGGACAGCTCTGCCTATGGCTACACCTTC. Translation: CASSRDSSAYGYTF.

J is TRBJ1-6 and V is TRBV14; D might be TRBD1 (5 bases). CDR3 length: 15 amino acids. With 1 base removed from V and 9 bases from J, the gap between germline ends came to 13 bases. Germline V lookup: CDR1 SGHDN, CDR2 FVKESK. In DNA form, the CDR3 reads TGTGCCAGCAGCCAAGTGCTGGGGCAGGGTTCACCCCTCCACTTT. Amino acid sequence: CASSQVLGQGSPLHF.

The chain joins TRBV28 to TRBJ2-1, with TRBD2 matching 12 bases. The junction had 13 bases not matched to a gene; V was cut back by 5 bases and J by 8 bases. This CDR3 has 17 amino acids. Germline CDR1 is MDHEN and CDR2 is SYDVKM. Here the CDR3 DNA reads TGTGCCAGCAGTCCCATTCTAGCGGGGGGGGTTTTCGATGAGCAGTTCTTC. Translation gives CASSPILAGGVFDEQFF.

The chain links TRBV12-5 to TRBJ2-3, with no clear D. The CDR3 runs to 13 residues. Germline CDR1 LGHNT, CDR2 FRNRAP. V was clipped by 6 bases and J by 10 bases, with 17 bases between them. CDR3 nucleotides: TGTGCTAGTGGCTCTCCAAACACCTTTCCGCAGTATTTT. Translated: CASGSPNTFPQYF.

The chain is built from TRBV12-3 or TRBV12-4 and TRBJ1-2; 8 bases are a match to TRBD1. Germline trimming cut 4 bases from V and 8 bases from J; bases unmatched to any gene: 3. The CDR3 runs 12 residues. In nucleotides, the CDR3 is TGTGCCAGCAGTTCAGGGGGCGGCGGCTACACCTTC. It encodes CASSSGGGGYTF.

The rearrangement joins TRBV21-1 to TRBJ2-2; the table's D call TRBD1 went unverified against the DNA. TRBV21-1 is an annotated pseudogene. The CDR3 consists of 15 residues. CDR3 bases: TGTGCCAGCAGCAAGACAGGGGGAATAGGCGGGGAGCTGTTTTTT. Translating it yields CASSKTGGIGGELFF.

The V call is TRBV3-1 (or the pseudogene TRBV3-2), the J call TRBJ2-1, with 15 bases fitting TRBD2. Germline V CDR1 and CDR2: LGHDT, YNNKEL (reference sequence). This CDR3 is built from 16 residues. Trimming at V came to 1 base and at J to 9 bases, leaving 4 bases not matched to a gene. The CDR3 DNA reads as TGTGCCAGCAGCCAAGCCGGGACTAGCGGGGGGATTGAGCAGTTCTTC. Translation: CASSQAGTSGGIEQFF.

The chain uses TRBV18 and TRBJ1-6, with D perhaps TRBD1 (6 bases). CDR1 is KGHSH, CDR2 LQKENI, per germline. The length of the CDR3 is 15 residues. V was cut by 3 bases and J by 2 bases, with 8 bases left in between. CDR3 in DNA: TGTGCCAGCTCACCCCGACAGGCCTATAATTCACCCCTCCACTTT. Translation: CASSPRQAYNSPLHF.

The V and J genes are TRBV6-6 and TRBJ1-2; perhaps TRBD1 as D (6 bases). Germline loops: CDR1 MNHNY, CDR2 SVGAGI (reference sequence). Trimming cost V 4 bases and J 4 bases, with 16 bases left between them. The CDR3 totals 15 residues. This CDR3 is CASSSLQGYGYGYTF. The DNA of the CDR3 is TGTGCCAGCAGTTCCCTACAGGGATACGGCTATGGCTACACCTTC.

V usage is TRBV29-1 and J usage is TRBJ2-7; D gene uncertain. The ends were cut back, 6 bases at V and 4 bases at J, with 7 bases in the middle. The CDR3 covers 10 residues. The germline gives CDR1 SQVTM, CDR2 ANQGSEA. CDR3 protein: CSVKDYEQYF. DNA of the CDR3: TGCAGCGTAAAAGATTACGAGCAGTACTTC.

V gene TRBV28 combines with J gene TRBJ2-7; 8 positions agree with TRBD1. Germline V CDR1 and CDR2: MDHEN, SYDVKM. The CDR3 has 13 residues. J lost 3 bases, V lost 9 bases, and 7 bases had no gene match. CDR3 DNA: TGTGCCAGTAGGACAGGGTCCCTCTACGAGCAGTACTTC. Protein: CASRTGSLYEQYF.

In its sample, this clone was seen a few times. The CDR3 is CASSDVYGYTF. The CDR3 bases are TGTGCCAGCAGTGACGTCTACGGCTACACCTTC. V is TRBV2 and J is TRBJ1-2; no clear D gene. The ends were cut back, 3 bases at V and 8 bases at J, with 7 bases in the middle. Germline-derived CDR1 and CDR2 are SNHLY and FYNNEI. The CDR3 has 11 residues.